This T cell receptor beta chain was obtained from a study of CD8 T cells in Susac syndrome. The RNA input was about 0.5 to 1 ug, and it was reverse transcribed with random hexamers. TCRdb independently ran MiXCR on the immunoSEQ multiplex PCR reads; one entry per CDR3 protein. The sample gives a few hundred thousand distinct CDR3 sequences, about 95% of which show up once; about 0.088% is in the top ten. Germline CDR1 is GTSNPN and CDR2 is SVGIG (reference sequence). The CDR3 contains 12 residues. V shed 3 bases and J shed 5 bases, with 8 bases lying between them. Sample: CD4+ T cells from PBMCs. The chain uses TRBV30 and TRBJ2-1; D remains ambiguous. This receptor was identified in a human donor with multiple sclerosis. CDR3 sequence (DNA): TGTGCCTGGAGAACCACCGACAATGAGCAGTTCTTC. It encodes CAWRTTDNEQFF.